This TCR beta chain was retrieved from a study of a mutant IDH1 vaccine in newly diagnosed glioma. The wider study: Investigators started vaccination 4-6 weeks after radiotherapy alone, or with temozolomide cycles. Previous treatment comprised radiotherapy, temozolomide, or both, mostly both.

Time point described: week 35, safety follow-up. One vaccine dose held 300 ug of mutant IDH1 20-mer peptide and came with topical imiquimod. Across weeks 1, 3, 5, 7, 11, 15, 19 and 23, patients received a vaccination each time, eight in all. Donors harbored newly found WHO grade 3 or 4 IDH1-mutant, ATRX-lost astrocytomas. Profiled with immunoSEQ multiplex PCR; TCRdb holds only in-frame clones, not every one. Here the sample spans about 68,000 clones, approximately 88% being singletons. On this clone: Its antigen remains unknown.

The source is a man between 18 and 35 years old with glioma. The sample in question was PBMCs, obtained from a glioma patient whose treatment included an IDH1 peptide vaccine.

CDR3 sequence reads: CAISKGRHSSSYNSPLHF. Here the CDR3 DNA reads TGTGCCATCAGCAAGGGGAGGCACTCGAGCTCCTATAATTCACCCCTCCACTTT. The chain couples TRBV10-3 to TRBJ1-6; TRBD1 might be the D (5 bases). From germline, CDR1 is ENHRY and CDR2 SYGVKD. V lost 6 bases and J lost 0, with 18 bases in between. CDR3 length: 18 amino acids.